This T cell receptor (beta chain) originates from a study of blood T cell repertoires in COVID-19. About the study: Material from acute and convalescent COVID-19 was sourced from the United States, Italy and Spain.

Original processing notes: Estimates of nucleated cell counts were drawn from the amplification of reference gene primers. TCRdb's copy holds only in-frame clones and misses some; the assay was immunoSEQ multiplex PCR. Clone size and the V and J calls come from that table; the DNA yielded D and trimming. The data hold about 330,000 clones, with 85% observed a single time. The CDR3 consists of 12 residues. Trimming shortened V by 8 bases and J by 5 bases, and 12 bases separated the two germline ends. CDR1 and CDR2 from the germline V gene are SNHLY and FYNNEI. This clone was observed once. This sequence was found in a human donor in a cohort sampled during active COVID-19. The sequenced sample was peripheral blood. J is TRBJ2-5 and V is TRBV2, with a possible D match to TRBD2 (6 bases). Here the CDR3 reads CASEAGMETQYF. The CDR3 region has the DNA TGTGCCAGCGAGGCGGGGATGGAGACCCAGTACTTC. Using reference TRBV2 and TRBJ2-5 for the parts outside the CDR3, the full variable domain is EPEVTQTPSHQVTQMGQEVILRCVPISNHLYFYWYRQILGQKVEFLVSFYNNEISEKSEIFDDQFSVERPDGSNFTLKIRSTKLEDSAMYFCASEAGMETQYFGPGTRLLVL.